This TCR beta chain is from a study of T cell responses to AZD1222 COVID-19 vaccine. Whole-study findings and limits: Sampling captured repertoires only after the peak T cell response. The sample set comprised mostly white British donors with more females, and clonal diversity was possibly underestimated. The study identified only a handful of AZD1222 recipients as seropositive at baseline.

The table came from immunoSEQ multiplex PCR; TCRdb's copy has only in-frame clones and leaves some out. The repertoire holds 150,000 to 180,000 clones, roughly nine tenths seen once, with around 18% in the top ten. This clone was seen a few times. Its specificity is unknown. The receptor comes from an adult in good health. Sequencing was performed on peripheral blood, taken on day 0 of AZD1222 vaccination.

The CDR3 spells CASRPEVAWNTEAFF. DNA for the CDR3: TGTGCCAGCAGACCAGAGGTGGCATGGAACACTGAAGCTTTCTTT. The chain employs TRBV27 and TRBJ1-1; D gene unclear. Germline V gene data show CDR1 as MNHEY and CDR2 as SMNVEV (reference sequence). This CDR3 is 15 amino acids long. Trimming removed 6 bases from V and 1 base from J, with 15 bases in between.